Below, 8 T cell receptor beta chains from the same sample are listed, as sequenced in a study of vaccination effects on CD4 cells after COVID-19. Profiling relied on immunoSEQ multiplex PCR, and the TCRdb table lists in-frame clones only, not all of them. The sample comprises tens of thousands of clones, 75% to 80% of which are singletons, and under 2.5% rests with the top ten. At the end of more than 8 days of culture, CD4+ T cells were isolated. These TCRs are of unknown antigen specificity. The material sequenced was CD4+ T cells from PBMCs cultured without peptide, taken before COVID-19 vaccination. Source of these receptors: a human donor who received a COVID-19 vaccine.

This chain joins TRBV6-5 and TRBJ2-1; D is unresolved. Germline V CDR1 and CDR2: MNHEY, SVGAGI. This CDR3 has 13 residues. V was pared by 5 bases and J by 0 bases, with 5 bases between. The CDR3 sequence: CASSHGSYNEQFF. CDR3 in DNA: TGTGCCAGCAGTCACGGCTCCTACAATGAGCAGTTCTTC.

The genes are TRBV4-2 and TRBJ1-4; 7 positions agree with TRBD1. The CDR3 has 16 amino acids. CDR1 LGHNA and CDR2 YNFKEQ come from the germline V gene. Unmatched junction bases numbered 12, after V lost 3 bases and J lost 8 bases. CDR3 DNA sequence: TGTGCCAGCAGCCAGACCTTCCAGGGGGGTATCGAAAAACTGTTTTTT. This codes for CASSQTFQGGIEKLFF.

This clone was seen only a few times. V usage is TRBV19 and J usage is TRBJ1-6; 7 bases are a match to TRBD1. This CDR3 contains 13 residues. The germline CDR1 and CDR2 sequences are LNHDA and SQIVND (reference sequence). The V segment lost 9 bases and the J segment 13 bases; nucleotides outside the gene matches: 12. The CDR3 sequence: CASQTGWGMPLHF. As DNA, the CDR3 is TGTGCCAGCCAGACAGGGTGGGGGATGCCCCTCCACTTT.

The chain has TRBV4-1 and TRBJ1-5; no reliable D call. Deletions cut 1 base from V and 5 bases from J, with 12 bases between. In germline, CDR1 is MGHRA, CDR2 YSYEKL. The CDR3 length is 15 residues. The CDR3 protein is CASSQGPVRDQPQHF. The CDR3 region has the DNA TGCGCCAGCAGCCAAGGACCGGTTCGTGATCAGCCCCAGCATTTT.

This chain joins TRBV4-2 and TRBJ1-2; 9 bases are a match to TRBD1. This CDR3 region has 16 residues. Looked up from germline, CDR1 is LGHNA and CDR2 is YNFKEQ. V lost 0 bases, J lost 8 bases, and 10 bases stayed unmatched. The CDR3 nucleotides read TGTGCCAGCAGCCAAGATCTGACAGGGGGTGCTTGGGGCTACACCTTC. This encodes CASSQDLTGGAWGYTF.

The chain carries TRBV11-2 and TRBJ1-2; no clear D gene. Trimming pared 1 base from V and 2 bases from J, leaving 8 bases between. Germline assignment: CDR1 SGHAT and CDR2 FQNNGV. The CDR3 runs to 14 residues. CDR3: CASSLVDFNYGYTF. DNA for the CDR3: TGTGCCAGCAGCTTAGTTGACTTCAACTATGGCTACACCTTC.

The chain has TRBV7-8 and TRBJ2-3, with D unclear. V was shortened by 1 base and J by 0 bases, with 5 bases between the two germline ends. The germline V gene encodes CDR1 SGHVS and CDR2 FQNEAQ. This CDR3 has 14 amino acids. This chain's CDR3 is CASSLETSTDTQYF. The CDR3 bases are TGTGCCAGCAGCTTAGAGACCAGCACAGATACGCAGTATTTT. The full variable domain, its missing parts supplied by reference TRBV7-8 and TRBJ2-3, is GAGVSQSPRYKVAKRGQDVALRCDPISGHVSLFWYQQALGQGPEFLTYFQNEAQLDKSGLPSDRFFAERPEGSVSTLKIQRTQQEDSAVYLCASSLETSTDTQYFGPGTRLTVL.

The chain links TRBV5-1 to TRBJ2-1; either TRBD1 or TRBD2 may fit D (5 bases each). Germline V CDR1 and CDR2: SGHRS, YFSETQ. The germline V and J ends were trimmed by 6 bases and 7 bases, with 17 bases remaining between them. The CDR3 contains 14 residues. DNA of the CDR3: TGCGCCAGCATAAGGGACCCGATGGGTAATGAGCAGTTCTTC. This translates into CASIRDPMGNEQFF.